The 10 T cell receptor beta chains given below trace back to one sample, sequenced in a study of blood T cell repertoires in COVID-19. Clones were read by immunoSEQ multiplex PCR, and TCRdb kept only the in-frame ones, dropping some. The repertoire consists of approximately 150,000 clones, with approximately 90% occurring once and the leading ten covering less than 20%. Material: peripheral blood. All receptors derive from a man in his fifties or sixties with active or convalescent COVID-19.

The chain joins TRBV7-2 to TRBJ1-5; tentatively, D is TRBD1 (5 bases). In germline, CDR1 is SGHTA, CDR2 FQGNSA. The V and J ends lost 5 bases and 4 bases respectively, with 12 bases between them. This CDR3 spans 14 amino acids. The CDR3 coding sequence is TGTGCCAGCAGCCCCCTCAACAGGAATCAGCCCCAGCATTTT. Translating it yields CASSPLNRNQPQHF.

The V and J genes are TRBV20-1 and TRBJ1-5, with TRBD1 matching over 9 bases. This CDR3 is 14 amino acids long. The ends lost 6 bases at V and 4 bases at J; junction bases unmatched: 7. CDR1 and CDR2 from the germline V gene are DFQATT and SNEGSKA (reference sequence). The CDR3 bases are TGCAGTGCGAGTACAGGGGGCGTAAATCAGCCCCAGCATTTT. It translates to CSASTGGVNQPQHF.

This chain uses TRBV6-5 with TRBJ1-1, with TRBD1 matching over 7 bases. The CDR3 has 15 residues. J lost 8 bases, V lost 4 bases, and 13 bases had no gene match. The germline V gene encodes CDR1 MNHEY and CDR2 SVGAGI. Here the CDR3 DNA reads TGTGCCAGCAGTTCAACAGGGGCCCTAGGTAGCGAAGCTTTCTTT. Protein: CASSSTGALGSEAFF.

This clone is a singleton in its sample. The chain carries TRBV30 and TRBJ2-7; weak D call: TRBD1 (5 bases). The CDR3 spans 16 residues. V gave up 1 base and J gave up 0 bases, with 16 bases separating them. Germline values: CDR1 GTSNPN, CDR2 SVGIG (reference sequence). In DNA, the CDR3 is TGTGCCTGGAGTGAAGGGTGGGGCGGAAGCTCCTACGAGCAGTACTTC. The encoded protein is CAWSEGWGGSSYEQYF.

The gene calls are TRBV5-1 and TRBJ2-7; maybe TRBD1 (5 bases). The germline V and J ends were trimmed by 0 bases and 3 bases, with 10 bases remaining between them. Germline CDR1 is SGHRS and CDR2 is YFSETQ. The CDR3 is 14 amino acids. As DNA, the CDR3 is TGCGCCAGCAGCTTGGCCCATAGGGGCTACGAGCAGTACTTC. Protein sequence: CASSLAHRGYEQYF.

This sequence joins TRBV24-1 and TRBJ2-1, with 7 bases identical to TRBD1. This CDR3 region has 16 residues. The V gene end was trimmed by 1 base and the J gene end by 2 bases; junction bases not matched to a gene: 4. Germline V gene lookup returns CDR1 KGHDR and CDR2 SFDVKD. The CDR3 loop reads CATSDLKGAAYNEQFF. CDR3 nucleotide sequence: TGTGCCACCAGTGATTTAAAGGGGGCGGCCTACAATGAGCAGTTCTTC.

This sequence joins TRBV19 and TRBJ2-5; D is perhaps TRBD1 (6 bases). From germline, CDR1 is LNHDA and CDR2 SQIVND (reference sequence). V was clipped by 3 bases and J by 5 bases, with 10 bases between them. This CDR3 has 13 residues. In nucleotides, the CDR3 is TGTGCCAGTAGTATGAGACAGGTGGAGACCCAGTACTTC. Amino acids: CASSMRQVETQYF.

The sample holds one count of this clone. The chain joins TRBV18 to TRBJ1-1; D is undetermined. The CDR3 sequence is 13 residues long. The V end was cut by 3 bases, the J end by 4 bases, with 9 bases between. CDR1 KGHSH and CDR2 LQKENI come from the germline V gene. The CDR3 nucleotides are TGTGCCAGCTCACCGCAATGGCCCACTGAAGCTTTCTTT. It specifies CASSPQWPTEAFF.

This CDR3 is CASSIGEWQPQHF. For the CDR3, the DNA is TGTGCCAGTAGTATTGGGGAGTGGCAGCCCCAGCATTTT. The chain has TRBV19 and TRBJ1-5; D not certain. The CDR3 consists of 13 residues. Germline CDR1 reads LNHDA; CDR2 reads SQIVND (reference sequence). Trimming removed 3 bases from V and 7 bases from J, with 10 bases in between. Looking up the rest from reference TRBV19 and TRBJ1-5 gives the full variable domain: DGGITQSPKYLFRKEGQNVTLSCEQNLNHDAMYWYRQDPGQGLRLIYYSQIVNDFQKGDIAEGYSVSREKKESFPLTVTSAQKNPTAFYLCASSIGEWQPQHFGDGTRLSIL.

This clone was seen only once. This chain connects TRBV30 to TRBJ1-6, with a possible D match to TRBD1 (6 bases). This CDR3 is 12 amino acids long. The V gene's germline CDR1 is GTSNPN and CDR2 SVGIG (reference sequence). Trimming took off 5 bases at V and 14 bases at J, with 16 bases between the two ends. The CDR3 is CAWRQAGGSLHF. CDR3 nucleotides: TGTGCCTGGCGACAGGCTGGAGGATCCCTCCACTTT.